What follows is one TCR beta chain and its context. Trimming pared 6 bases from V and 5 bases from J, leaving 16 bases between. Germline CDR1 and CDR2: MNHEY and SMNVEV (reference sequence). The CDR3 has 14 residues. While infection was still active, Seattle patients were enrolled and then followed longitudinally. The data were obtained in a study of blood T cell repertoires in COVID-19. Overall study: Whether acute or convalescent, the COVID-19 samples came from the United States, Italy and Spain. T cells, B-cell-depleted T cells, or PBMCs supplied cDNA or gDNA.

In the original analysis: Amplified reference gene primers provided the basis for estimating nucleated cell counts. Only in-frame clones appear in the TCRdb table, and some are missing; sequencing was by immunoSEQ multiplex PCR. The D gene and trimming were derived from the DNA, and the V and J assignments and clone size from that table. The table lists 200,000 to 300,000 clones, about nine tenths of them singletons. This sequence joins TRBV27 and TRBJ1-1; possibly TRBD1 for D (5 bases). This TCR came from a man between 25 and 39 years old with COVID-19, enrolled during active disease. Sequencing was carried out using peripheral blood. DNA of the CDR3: TGTGCCAGCAGGCTAACGGGGGGGAGGACTGAAGCTTTCTTT. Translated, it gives CASRLTGGRTEAFF.